Listed here are 12 T cell receptor beta chains from one sample, sequenced in a study of CD8 T cells in Susac syndrome (dated by TCRdb to about 2019). Libraries were prepared through the immunoSEQ multiplex PCR assay. RNA was extracted using the RNeasy kit, and about 0.5 to 1 ug of the RNA was reverse transcribed with random hexamers. TCRdb trimmed the raw reads at Q25, called clones with MiXCR and kept productive beta chains. Records with the same CDR3 protein are collapsed into one entry carrying the most frequent genes and DNA. The sample has 200,000 to 250,000 distinct CDR3 sequences on record, 94% of them singletons. Of the sample, around 0.16% falls within the top ten clones. Source material: CD4+ T cells from PBMCs. Every receptor here comes from a human donor with Susac syndrome.

This sequence joins TRBV12-3 or TRBV12-4 and TRBJ1-2; unclear D gene. There are 13 residues in the CDR3. Trimming shortened V by 1 base and J by 9 bases, and 12 bases separated the two germline ends. This chain's CDR3 is CASSLEYGRSYTF. The CDR3 region has the DNA TGTGCCAGCAGTTTAGAATACGGCCGTAGCTACACCTTC.

The chain has TRBV7-8 and TRBJ2-3; TRBD2 might be the D (5 bases). CDR3 size: 15 residues. Germline-derived CDR1 and CDR2 are SGHVS and FQNEAQ. V lost 5 bases and J 1 base, leaving 13 bases between the germline ends. DNA of the CDR3: TGTGCCAGCAGCACAGATCCCGGGGGCACAGATACGCAGTATTTT. Translating gives CASSTDPGGTDTQYF.

The V and J genes are TRBV6-2 or TRBV6-3 and TRBJ2-7; D perhaps matches TRBD2 (5 bases). The V end lost 6 bases, the J end lost 2 bases, and 17 bases lay between the germline ends. Germline V CDR1 and CDR2: MNHEY, SVGEGT. CDR3 length: 15 residues. The CDR3 region is CASSPPDGETYEQYF. The CDR3, as DNA: TGTGCCAGCAGCCCCCCTGACGGGGAAACCTACGAGCAGTACTTC.

The chain uses TRBV7-2 and TRBJ1-6; D is ambiguous. Germline V gene data show CDR1 as SGHTA and CDR2 as FQGNSA. Trimming took 5 bases from V and 3 from J, leaving 5 bases between them. The CDR3 runs to 13 residues. CDR3 amino acids: CASSPDYNSPLHF. DNA of the CDR3: TGTGCCAGCAGCCCCGACTATAATTCACCCCTCCACTTT. The full variable domain, rest sourced from reference TRBV7-2 and TRBJ1-6, is GAGVSQSPSNKVTEKGKDVELRCDPISGHTALYWYRQSLGQGLEFLIYFQGNSAPDKSGLPSDRFSAERTGGSVSTLTIQRTQQEDSAVYLCASSPDYNSPLHFGNGTRLTVT.

The genes are TRBV6-6 and TRBJ1-1; TRBD1 matches 9 bases. V was clipped by 4 bases and J by 1 base; unmatched bases: 4. Per germline, CDR1 MNHNY and CDR2 SVGAGI (reference sequence). The CDR3 sequence is 15 residues long. CDR3 DNA sequence: TGTGCCAGCAGTTCGCGGACAGGGGCGAACACTGAAGCTTTCTTT. Amino acids: CASSSRTGANTEAFF.

This CDR3 reads CATSARTGVGGYEQYF. The CDR3, as DNA: TGTGCCACCTCAGCCCGGACGGGTGTGGGGGGCTACGAGCAGTACTTC. This rearrangement joins TRBV6-1 to TRBJ2-7; TRBD2 might be the D (6 bases). The length of the CDR3 is 16 residues. CDR1 MNHNS and CDR2 SASEGT come from the germline V gene. The V gene lost 10 bases and the J gene lost 3 bases, with 25 bases spanning the gap.

This sequence joins TRBV30 and TRBJ1-6, with 9 bases aligning to TRBD1. The CDR3 contains 14 residues. V lost 6 bases and J lost 7; bases outside the gene matches: 7. Germline V gene lookup returns CDR1 GTSNPN and CDR2 SVGIG (reference sequence). This chain's CDR3 is CACRRQGVNSPLHF. The CDR3 bases are TGTGCCTGCCGCCGACAGGGGGTAAATTCACCCCTCCACTTT.

CDR3 sequence (DNA): TGTGCCAGCAGTTACCCATTCGGCGAGCAGTACTTC. Its protein is CASSYPFGEQYF. The V and J genes are TRBV6-2 or TRBV6-3 and TRBJ2-7; D not certain. CDR3 size: 12 residues. The ends were cut back, 2 bases at V and 6 bases at J, with 8 bases in the middle. The germline gives CDR1 MNHEY, CDR2 SVGEGT.

DNA for the CDR3: TGTGCCAGCAGCTCATTTGGGGGTGAAGCTTTCTTT. Protein: CASSSFGGEAFF. This chain uses TRBV12-3 or TRBV12-4 with TRBJ1-1, with a tentative D call TRBD1 (5 bases). The V gene lost 6 bases and the J gene lost 7 bases, with 12 bases spanning the gap. This CDR3 contains 12 residues.

The chain uses TRBV3-1 and TRBJ2-7, with 7 bases lining up with TRBD1. Per germline, CDR1 LGHDT and CDR2 YNNKEL (reference sequence). The V segment lost 6 bases and the J segment 4 bases; nucleotides outside the gene matches: 0. There are 11 residues in the CDR3. Written as DNA, the CDR3 is TGTGCCAGCAGGGGACAGTACGAGCAGTACTTC. It specifies CASRGQYEQYF.

The V call is TRBV30, the J call TRBJ1-1; maybe TRBD1 (5 bases). The CDR3 spans 12 residues. V was clipped by 3 bases and J by 9 bases, with 14 bases between them. Germline V lookup: CDR1 GTSNPN, CDR2 SVGIG (reference sequence). CDR3 bases: TGTGCCTGGAGAGTAACGGGGGATAAAGCTTTCTTT. Translated: CAWRVTGDKAFF.

The rearrangement joins TRBV20-1 to TRBJ2-5; the D gene is possibly TRBD2 (7 bases). The V gene lost 3 bases and the J gene lost 4 bases, with 18 bases spanning the gap. The CDR3 sequence is 15 residues long. Germline loops: CDR1 DFQATT, CDR2 SNEGSKA (reference sequence). The CDR3 protein is CSASGGGRILETQYF. CDR3 nucleotide sequence: TGCAGTGCTAGTGGGGGGGGGCGAATACTAGAGACCCAGTACTTC.